The 5 T cell receptor beta chains presented below share a single source sample, sequenced in a study of blood T cell repertoires in COVID-19 (dated by TCRdb to 2018 to 2021). The library was generated by the immunoSEQ multiplex PCR assay. TCRdb provides this immuneACCESS table in a form limited to in-frame rearrangements. Some clones are lacking; in checked studies, under half of them reflect an unresolved V gene, and why the rest are absent is not known. The sample records around 270,000 clones, more than 75% of which are singletons. The ten largest account for roughly 2.5% of the sample. The sequencing input was peripheral blood. All receptors come from a woman in her fifties or sixties with acute or convalescent COVID-19.

This chain links TRBV21-1 with TRBJ2-5; the table's D call, TRBD1, has no DNA check behind it. TRBV21-1 is designated a pseudogene. The CDR3 consists of 16 residues. The CDR3 loop is CASSQRRRGLRETQYF. CDR3 in DNA: TGTGCCAGCAGCCAAAGGCGCAGGGGGCTTCGCGAGACCCAGTACTTC.

The gene calls are TRBV10-3 and TRBJ1-1, with 7 bases aligning to TRBD1. Germline lookup yields CDR1 ENHRY and CDR2 SYGVKD. V shed 6 bases and J 5 bases; nucleotides not matched to a gene: 9. This CDR3 comprises 14 residues. The CDR3 nucleotides are TGTGCCATCAGGCCCGGGCAGGGGGAAACTGAAGCTTTCTTT. Amino acids: CAIRPGQGETEAFF.

This sequence joins TRBV28 and TRBJ2-2; 12 nucleotides line up with TRBD2. V trimming: 3 bases; J trimming: 7 bases; junction bases outside the gene matches: 9. In germline, CDR1 is MDHEN, CDR2 SYDVKM. The CDR3 runs 17 residues. CDR3 nucleotide sequence: TGTGCCAGCAGTTTCTCTAGCGGGAGGGCCAATGTCGGGGAGCTGTTTTTT. Protein sequence: CASSFSSGRANVGELFF. Supplemented by reference TRBV28 and TRBJ2-2, the full variable domain reads DVKVTQSSRYLVKRTGEKVFLECVQDMDHENMFWYRQDPGLGLRLIYFSYDVKMKEKGDIPEGYSVSREKKERFSLILESASTNQTSMYLCASSFSSGRANVGELFFGEGSRLTVL.

J is TRBJ1-5 and V is TRBV6-5; D is unresolved. The V end was cut by 6 bases, the J end by 0 bases, with 12 bases between. The V gene's germline CDR1 is MNHEY and CDR2 SVGAGI. The CDR3 has 15 residues. The CDR3 DNA reads as TGTGCCAGCAGCCCAACACCTTCTAGCAATCAGCCCCAGCATTTT. Its protein product is CASSPTPSSNQPQHF.

This clone has just a few counts. The chain uses TRBV5-1 and TRBJ2-7; TRBD2 is a possible D gene (5 bases). Germline V CDR1 and CDR2: SGHRS, YFSETQ. V was clipped by 0 bases and J by 6 bases, with 16 bases between them. The CDR3 totals 15 residues. The CDR3 reads CASSLVLARAGEQYF. The CDR3 region has the DNA TGCGCCAGCAGCTTGGTGCTAGCCCGCGCCGGCGAGCAGTACTTC.